This T cell receptor beta chain originates from a study of STAT5B mutations in CD4+ large granular lymphocyte leukemia. The CDR3 sequence is 14 residues long. The V gene's germline CDR1 is MNHEY and CDR2 SMNVEV (reference sequence). V lost 5 bases, J lost 0 bases, and 11 bases lay in between. TCRdb's table, derived via immunoSEQ multiplex PCR, lists solely in-frame clones and lacks some. The sample lists roughly 1,000 clones, approximately 70% occurring once. The chain uses TRBV27 and TRBJ2-7; D is perhaps TRBD1 or TRBD2 (5 bases each). This receptor was identified in a man aged 55-75 years with CD4+ T-cell large granular lymphocyte leukemia. The sample taken for sequencing was PBMCs. CDR3 protein: CASSTGRSSYEQYF. Written as DNA, the CDR3 is TGTGCCAGCAGTACGGGACGGAGCTCCTACGAGCAGTACTTC.